The rows below give T cell receptor beta chains drawn from one sample of a study of blood T cell repertoires in COVID-19. This table comes from immunoSEQ multiplex PCR, and its TCRdb copy is limited to in-frame clones, with some not included. This table has 280,000 or so clones, 70% to 90% appearing once. The sample taken for sequencing was peripheral blood. All receptors derive from a woman in her twenties or thirties who had recovered from COVID-19. Both conserved end residues are part of each CDR3. D genes are given only for firm matches.

>NA|TRBJ2-2|TRBV9
TGTGCCAGCAGCGCAAGGAGGGAACCCGGGGAGCTGTTTTTT
CASSARREPGELFF
>NA|TRBJ2-5|TRBV19
TGTGCCAGTAGTATCGACATTTGGGAGACCCAGTACTTC
CASSIDIWETQYF
>NA|TRBJ2-7|TRBV19
TGTGCCAGTAGTCTTACAGGGTACACCTACGAGCAGTACTTC
CASSLTGYTYEQYF
>TRBD2|TRBJ2-1|TRBV5-1
TGCGCCAGCAGCTGGGTTCTAGCGGGGGGAACGGTCAATGAGCAGTTCTTC
CASSWVLAGGTVNEQFF
>NA|TRBJ2-7|TRBV2
TGTGCCAGCAGTGAACCGTTCTTGTCGGAACAGGTGGGATACGAGCAGTACTTC
CASSEPFLSEQVGYEQYF
>TRBD1|TRBJ1-1|TRBV5-1
TGCGCCAGCAGCTTGAACAGGGGGCGCGAAGCTTTCTTT
CASSLNRGREAFF
>NA|TRBJ2-2|TRBV18
TGTGCCAGCTCACCAACAATGGCCCCCTCGAACACCGGGGAGCTGTTTTTT
CASSPTMAPSNTGELFF
>TRBD1|TRBJ1-6|TRBV19
TGTGCCAGTAGGACAGGGGGCCCGAATTCACCCCTCCACTTT
CASRTGGPNSPLHF
>NA|TRBJ1-6|TRBV5-1
TGCGCCAGCAGCTTGGATCTACCAGGGCGTAATTCACCCCTCCACTTT
CASSLDLPGRNSPLHF
>TRBD1|TRBJ1-2|TRBV27
TGTGCCAGCAGTTTCCGGGACAGGCGTGGCTACACCTTC
CASSFRDRRGYTF
>TRBD1|TRBJ1-1|TRBV6-4
TGTGCCAGCAGACGGGACAGGGGTGGTACTGAAGCTTTCTTT
CASRRDRGGTEAFF
>NA|TRBJ2-3|TRBV28
TGTGCCAGCAGTTTACCTGCGGGCACAGATACGCAGTATTTT
CASSLPAGTDTQYF
>TRBD1|TRBJ1-1|TRBV28
TGTGCCAGCAGCCCCCCAGGGGGCGAAACTGAAGCTTTCTTT
CASSPPGGETEAFF
>NA|TRBJ1-5|TRBV27
TGTGCCAGCAGTTTTAGTCAAAGTCGGTATGCCAATCAGCCCCAGCATTTT
CASSFSQSRYANQPQHF
>NA|TRBJ2-7|TRBV5-1
TGCGCCAGCAGTCCAGGACACCGGTACGAGCAGTACTTC
CASSPGHRYEQYF
>NA|TRBJ2-7|TRBV5-6
TGTGCCAGCAGCTTTTCGCCAGGCTCCTACGAGCAGTACTTC
CASSFSPGSYEQYF
>TRBD1|TRBJ2-7|TRBV7-7
TGTGCCAGCAGCTTAGGCGGAACAGGGGTCGGGGAGCAGTACTTC
CASSLGGTGVGEQYF
>NA|TRBJ1-2|TRBV7-9
TGTGCCAGCAGCTTAGACTCGGGACTGGGAAGCTACACCTTC
CASSLDSGLGSYTF